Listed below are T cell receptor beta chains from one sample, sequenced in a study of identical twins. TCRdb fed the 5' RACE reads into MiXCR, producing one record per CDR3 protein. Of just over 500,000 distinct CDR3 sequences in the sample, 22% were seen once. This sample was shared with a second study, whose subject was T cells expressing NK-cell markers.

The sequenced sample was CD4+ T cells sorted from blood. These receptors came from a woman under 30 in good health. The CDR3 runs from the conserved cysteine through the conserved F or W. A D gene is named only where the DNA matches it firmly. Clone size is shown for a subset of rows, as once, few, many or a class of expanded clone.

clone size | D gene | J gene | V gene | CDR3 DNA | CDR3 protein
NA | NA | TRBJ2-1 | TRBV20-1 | TGCAGTGCTATTTTAGTGGGGACCACCTACAATGAGCAGTTCTTC | CSAILVGTTYNEQFF
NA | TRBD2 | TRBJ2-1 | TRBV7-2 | TGTGCCAGCAGCTTCACTAGCGGGACCTACAATGAGCAGTTCTTC | CASSFTSGTYNEQFF
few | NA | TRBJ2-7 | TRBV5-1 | TGCGCCAGCAACTTGGTTTTGGGGTCGTACGAGCAGTACTTC | CASNLVLGSYEQYF
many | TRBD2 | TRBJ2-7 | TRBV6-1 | TGTGCCAGCACCTTTAGCGGGGCAGGGTTCGAGCAGTACTTC | CASTFSGAGFEQYF
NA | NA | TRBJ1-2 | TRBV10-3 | TGTGCCATCAGTGAAGGGCGAGAGGTGGGCTACACCTTC | CAISEGREVGYTF
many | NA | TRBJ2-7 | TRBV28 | TGTGCCAGCAGTCAACAGGGACCCGGCTACGAGCAGTACTTC | CASSQQGPGYEQYF
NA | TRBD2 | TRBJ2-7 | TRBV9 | TGTGCCAGCAGCCCCACTAGCGGCCCCTACGAGCAGTACTTC | CASSPTSGPYEQYF
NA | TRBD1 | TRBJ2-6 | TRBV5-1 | TGCGCCAGCAGCCCGGTCGGGACAGGGGACCACCCTGATCGGGCCAACGTCCTGACTTTC | CASSPVGTGDHPDRANVLTF
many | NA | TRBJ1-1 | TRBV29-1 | TGCAGCGTTCTCAGGAACACTGAAGCTTTCTTT | CSVLRNTEAFF
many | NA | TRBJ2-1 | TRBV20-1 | TGCAGTGCTAGAGACCTACGCTCCTACAATGAGCAGTTCTTC | CSARDLRSYNEQFF
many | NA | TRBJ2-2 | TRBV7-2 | TGTGCCAGCAGCTTTACTAGGGCCGGGGAGCTGTTTTTT | CASSFTRAGELFF
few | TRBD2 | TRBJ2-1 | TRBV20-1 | TGCAGTGCCCACGGACTAGCGGGGGTAGGGAATGAGCAGTTCTTC | CSAHGLAGVGNEQFF
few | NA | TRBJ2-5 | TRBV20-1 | TGCAGTCCCCGGCGGGTCAACCGGCAAGAGACCCAGTACTTC | CSPRRVNRQETQYF
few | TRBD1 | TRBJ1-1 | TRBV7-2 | TGTGCCAGCAGCTTCCACCCACAGGGGCCGGGGGGGGAAGCTTTCTTT | CASSFHPQGPGGEAFF
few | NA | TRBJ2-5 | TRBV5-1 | TGCGCCAGCAGCTTGGGAACCACCAAAGAGACCCAGTACTTC | CASSLGTTKETQYF
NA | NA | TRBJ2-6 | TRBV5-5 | TGTGCCAGCAGGGCCTTACATAACTCTGGGGCCAACGTCCTGACTTTC | CASRALHNSGANVLTF
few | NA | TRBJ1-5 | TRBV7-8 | TGTGCCAGCAGCTTACCCGGGGGCCCGGGGCCCCAGCATTTT | CASSLPGGPGPQHF
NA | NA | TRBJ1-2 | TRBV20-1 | TGCAGTGCGTCGGACCGATGGGGCTTC | CSASDRWGF
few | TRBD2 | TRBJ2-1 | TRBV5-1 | TGCGCCAGCAGCTTGGGAACTAGCGGTCTTTACAATGAGCAGTTCTTC | CASSLGTSGLYNEQFF
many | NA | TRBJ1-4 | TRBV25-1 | TGTGCCAGCAGGGACAGATCGGGTGAAAAACTGTTTTTT | CASRDRSGEKLFF
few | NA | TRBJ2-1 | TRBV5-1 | TGCGCCAGCAGCTTGGTAGGTTCTAGTGGGCAGTTCTTC | CASSLVGSSGQFF
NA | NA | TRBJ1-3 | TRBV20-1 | TGCAGTGCTAGGGAGACAGCCTCTGGAAACACCATATATTTT | CSARETASGNTIYF
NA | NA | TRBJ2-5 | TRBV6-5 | TGTGCCAGCAGTTACTCGTTAATGGGCGGACAAGAGACCCAGTACTTC | CASSYSLMGGQETQYF
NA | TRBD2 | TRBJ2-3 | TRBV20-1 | TGCAGTGCTACCGGGACTAGCGGGATGGTCGGCACAGATACGCAGTATTTT | CSATGTSGMVGTDTQYF
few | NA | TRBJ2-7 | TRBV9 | TGTGCCAGCAGCGCCAGCGGACACTCCTACGAGCAGTACTTC | CASSASGHSYEQYF
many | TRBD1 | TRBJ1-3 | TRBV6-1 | TGTGCCAGCAGTGGGTCAGGGGGGGCCCTCTCTGGAAACACCATATATTTT | CASSGSGGALSGNTIYF
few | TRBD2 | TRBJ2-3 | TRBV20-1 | TGCAGTGCAGTGGGGAGGGCCGGCACAGATACGCAGTATTTT | CSAVGRAGTDTQYF
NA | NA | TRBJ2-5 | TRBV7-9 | TGTGCCAGCAGCTTAGCTGGTAGCGCCGCCACACGAGAGACCCAGTACTTC | CASSLAGSAATRETQYF
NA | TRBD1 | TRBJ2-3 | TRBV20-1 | TGCAGTGCTGAGGGGACAGGGGGCACAGATACGCAGTATTTT | CSAEGTGGTDTQYF
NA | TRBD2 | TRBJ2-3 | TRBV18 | TGTGCCAGCTCACCTCCCAGGACTAGCGATGTGCATACGCAGTATTTT | CASSPPRTSDVHTQYF
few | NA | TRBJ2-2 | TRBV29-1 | TGCAGCGGGGGACAACGGAACACCGGGGAGCTGTTTTTT | CSGGQRNTGELFF
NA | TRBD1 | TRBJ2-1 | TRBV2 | TGTGCCAGCAGGGTCTACTACGGGACAGGGGCGTACAATGAGCAGTTCTTC | CASRVYYGTGAYNEQFF
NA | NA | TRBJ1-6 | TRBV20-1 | TGCAGTGCTAGAACCCCAGATTCACCCCTCCACTTT | CSARTPDSPLHF
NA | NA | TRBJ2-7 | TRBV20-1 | TGCAGTGCTAGTCTTGCCAGCTCCTTAACCTACGAGCAGTACTTC | CSASLASSLTYEQYF
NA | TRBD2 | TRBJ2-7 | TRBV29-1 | TGCAGCGTTCCTAGCGGGGTTTACGAGCAGTACTTC | CSVPSGVYEQYF
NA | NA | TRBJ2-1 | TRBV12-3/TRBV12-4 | TGTGCCAGCAACCCGGTGGGGAGGTACGTCAATTCTGAGCAGTTCTTC | CASNPVGRYVNSEQFF
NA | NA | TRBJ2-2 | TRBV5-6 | TGTGCCAGCAGTCCCCGGGCCCTAATCACCGGGGAGCTGTTTTTT | CASSPRALITGELFF
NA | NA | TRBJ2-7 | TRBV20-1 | TGCAGTGCTAGTGGGTTTACCTACGAGCAGTACTTC | CSASGFTYEQYF
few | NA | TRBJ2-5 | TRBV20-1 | TGCAGTGCCTGGGACCAACAAGAGACCCAGTACTTC | CSAWDQQETQYF
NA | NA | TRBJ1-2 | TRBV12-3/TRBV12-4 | TGTGCCAGCCTCGCAGGGCTATCCTATGGCTACACCTTC | CASLAGLSYGYTF